Presented here are 30 T cell receptor beta chains from one specimen sequenced in a study of shared clonotypes between healthy human individuals. Repertoires were generated with immunoSEQ multiplex PCR, while TCRdb's copy carries only in-frame clones and drops some. This table has fewer than 3 million clones, 85% to 95% appearing once. The sample was naive CD4+ T cells from PBMCs. Subset indicated: CD45RA+ positively selected. The receptors derive from a man between 18 and 35 years old in good health. Some clones in this sample may be carry-over from other donors' samples.

This clone appeared a single time. The V call is TRBV28, the J call TRBJ1-5; D ambiguous. CDR1 is MDHEN and CDR2 is SYDVKM in the germline V gene. The V and J ends lost 6 bases and 10 bases respectively, with 10 bases between them. The CDR3 has 11 amino acids. The CDR3 sequence: CASSEKDPQHF. As DNA, the CDR3 is TGTGCCAGCAGCGAAAAGGATCCCCAGCATTTT.

Concerning this clone: Other DNA sequences in the same sample also yield this CDR3. This rearrangement joins TRBV5-1 to TRBJ2-7; no reliable D call. V was clipped by 1 base and J by 0 bases, with 11 bases between them. Looked up from germline, CDR1 is SGHRS and CDR2 is YFSETQ. The CDR3 spans 15 residues. CDR3 sequence reads: CASSLLAGSSYEQYF. The CDR3 DNA is TGCGCCAGCAGCTTGTTAGCTGGCAGCTCCTACGAGCAGTACTTC. Based on the CDR3 plus reference TRBV5-1 and TRBJ2-7, the full variable domain is KAGVTQTPRYLIKTRGQQVTLSCSPISGHRSVSWYQQTPGQGLQFLFEYFSETQRNKGNFPGRFSGRQFSNSRSEMNVSTLELGDSALYLCASSLLAGSSYEQYFGPGTRLTVT.

As regards this clone: Other DNA sequences in this sample translate to the same CDR3. The rearrangement uses TRBV6-5 and TRBJ2-3; no reliable D call. The CDR3 spans 14 residues. The germline CDR1 and CDR2 sequences are MNHEY and SVGAGI. With 0 bases removed from V and 0 bases from J, the gap between germline ends came to 4 bases. This CDR3 is CASSYSRSTDTQYF. The DNA for the CDR3 is TGTGCCAGCAGTTACTCCCGTAGCACAGATACGCAGTATTTT.

This chain links TRBV5-4 with TRBJ1-1; D is undetermined. The CDR3 consists of 13 residues. V lost 4 bases and J 1 base, leaving 8 bases between the germline ends. Germline values: CDR1 SGHNT, CDR2 YYREEE (reference sequence). CDR3: CASSPGGNTEAFF. In nucleotides, the CDR3 is TGTGCCAGCAGCCCGGGCGGGAACACTGAAGCTTTCTTT.

The chain is built from TRBV18 and TRBJ1-4; D remains unclear. The CDR3 is 13 residues long. From germline, CDR1 is KGHSH and CDR2 LQKENI. Trimming shortened V by 8 bases and J by 8 bases, and 15 bases separated the two germline ends. As DNA, the CDR3 is TGTGCCAGCCACGGGTACAGTGGAGAAAAACTGTTTTTT. Translating gives CASHGYSGEKLFF.

The rearrangement links TRBV7-2 to TRBJ1-2; TRBD1 matches at 11 bases. V was pared by 6 bases and J by 1 base, with 10 bases of the junction left unmatched. Germline CDR1 and CDR2: SGHTA and FQGNSA. This CDR3 spans 17 amino acids. CDR3 sequence: CASSRPGTGGSNYGYTF. In nucleotides, the CDR3 is TGTGCCAGCAGTCGTCCCGGGACAGGGGGTAGTAACTATGGCTACACCTTC.

The chain couples TRBV5-6 to TRBJ2-1; D is perhaps TRBD1 or TRBD2 (6 bases each). Germline V CDR1 and CDR2: SGHDT, YYEEEE. V lost 5 bases, J lost 6 bases, and 15 bases lay in between. The CDR3 consists of 14 residues. The CDR3 coding sequence is TGTGCCAGCAGTCGGAGGGGGGTTCTCAATGAGCAGTTCTTC. This gives the protein CASSRRGVLNEQFF.

V gene TRBV29-1 combines with J gene TRBJ2-2; D uncertain. V was clipped by 1 base and J by 2 bases, with 8 bases between them. This CDR3 contains 14 residues. Germline V gene data show CDR1 as SQVTM and CDR2 as ANQGSEA. As DNA, the CDR3 is TGCAGCGTTGAAGGGACGACCAACACCGGGGAGCTGTTTTTT. Protein product: CSVEGTTNTGELFF.

The gene calls are TRBV5-5 and TRBJ1-1, with 7 positions matching TRBD1. The CDR3 is 17 residues long. Trimming at V came to 2 bases and at J to 1 base, leaving 11 bases not matched to a gene. The germline gives CDR1 SGHKS, CDR2 YYEKEE (reference sequence). The chain's CDR3 is CASSFRPGDRGNTEAFF. Written as DNA, the CDR3 is TGTGCCAGCAGCTTTCGTCCAGGGGACAGAGGGAACACTGAAGCTTTCTTT.

The CDR3 nucleotides are TGTGCCAGCAGTCTCGTATCCTACGAGCAGTACTTC. Its protein is CASSLVSYEQYF. The chain uses TRBV6-6 and TRBJ2-7; the D is unclear. Trimming took 5 bases from V and 1 from J, leaving 6 bases between them. From germline, CDR1 is MNHNY and CDR2 SVGAGI (reference sequence). CDR3 length equals 12 residues.

The rearrangement joins TRBV5-1 to TRBJ1-2; possibly TRBD1 for D (5 bases). Germline CDR1 is SGHRS and CDR2 is YFSETQ. The CDR3 totals 14 residues. V lost 2 bases, J lost 8 bases, and 16 bases lay in between. In DNA, the CDR3 is TGCGCCAGCAGCTTCGAAACTCCGGGGCTGGGCTACACCTTC. It codes for CASSFETPGLGYTF.

CDR3 residues: CASSKDPGQGMNTEAFF. As DNA, the CDR3 is TGTGCCAGCAGCAAAGATCCGGGACAGGGGATGAACACTGAAGCTTTCTTT. This sequence joins TRBV21-1 and TRBJ1-1; no check of the table's D call, TRBD1, against the DNA was made. TRBV21-1 counts as a pseudogene. The CDR3 is 17 amino acids.

As regards this clone: The sample has other DNA sequences that encode this CDR3 too. The gene calls are TRBV5-1 and TRBJ2-1; either TRBD1 or TRBD2 may supply D (5 bases each). CDR1 SGHRS and CDR2 YFSETQ come from the germline V gene. V lost 4 bases, J lost 8 bases, and 10 bases lay in between. CDR3 length equals 12 residues. CDR3 sequence: CASSPRGDEQFF. DNA of the CDR3: TGCGCCAGCAGCCCCCGGGGCGATGAGCAGTTCTTC.

The CDR3 DNA follows: TGTGCCAGCAGCGCCTTGGGCAGTCTAGCCAAAAACATTCAGTACTTC. This gives the protein CASSALGSLAKNIQYF. The chain uses TRBV2 and TRBJ2-4, with D uncertain. Per germline, CDR1 SNHLY and CDR2 FYNNEI. The germline V and J ends were trimmed by 6 bases and 0 bases, with 15 bases remaining between them. The CDR3 loop spans 16 amino acids.

The V and J genes are TRBV5-5 and TRBJ2-7; 7 bases map to TRBD1. The germline gives CDR1 SGHKS, CDR2 YYEKEE (reference sequence). The V and J ends lost 4 bases and 0 bases, in that order; junction bases with no gene match: 4. CDR3 size: 14 residues. CDR3: CASSEQGSSYEQYF. CDR3 nucleotides: TGTGCCAGCAGCGAACAGGGGTCCTCCTACGAGCAGTACTTC.

The chain is built from TRBV7-9 and TRBJ2-2; 14 bases align to TRBD2. CDR3 length: 17 amino acids. CDR1 is SEHNR and CDR2 is FQNEAQ in the germline V gene (reference sequence). V was clipped by 4 bases and J by 3 bases; unmatched bases: 4. CDR3 sequence: CASSSGTSGSYTGELFF. CDR3 DNA sequence: TGTGCCAGCAGCTCTGGGACTAGCGGGAGCTACACCGGGGAGCTGTTTTTT.

The V call is TRBV7-2, the J call TRBJ2-5; D call uncertain. The CDR3 loop spans 14 amino acids. Germline assignment: CDR1 SGHTA and CDR2 FQGNSA. V lost 1 base to trimming and J lost 5 bases, with 11 bases between them. The CDR3 loop is CASSLVSGKETQYF. CDR3 DNA: TGTGCCAGCAGCTTAGTTTCTGGGAAGGAGACCCAGTACTTC.

With respect to this clone: Mismatch with germline at one junction end may stem from a read error. This chain joins TRBV7-9 and TRBJ2-7, with D possibly TRBD2 on 6 matching bases. CDR1 and CDR2 from the germline V gene are SEHNR and FQNEAQ (reference sequence). This CDR3 region has 15 residues. The CDR3 nucleotides are TGTGCCAGCAGCTTATTACTCTCGGGGGAACACGAGCAGTGCTTC. Amino acids: CASSLLLSGEHEQCF. Based on the CDR3 plus reference TRBV7-9 and TRBJ2-7, the full variable domain is DTGVSQNPRHKITKRGQNVTFRCDPISEHNRLYWYRQTLGQGPEFLTYFQNEAQLEKSRLLSDRFSAERPKGSFSTLEIQRTEQGDSAMYLCASSLLLSGEHEQCFGPGTRLTVT.

As regards this clone: A read error may produce the germline difference seen at one junction end. This sequence joins TRBV28 and TRBJ2-7, with a tentative D call TRBD2 (6 bases). From germline, CDR1 is MDHEN and CDR2 SYDVKM. The CDR3 sequence is 14 residues long. This chain's CDR3 is CASGFVGGGAEQYF. As DNA, the CDR3 is TGTGCCAGCGGTTTTGTCGGGGGTGGCGCCGAGCAGTACTTC.

Here the CDR3 DNA reads TGTGCCGCCCCGAGGGGAGGTAGCAATCAGCCCCAGCATTTT. This codes for CAAPRGGSNQPQHF. The V call is TRBV10-3, the J call TRBJ1-5, with D possibly matching TRBD1 (5 bases). The CDR3 consists of 14 residues. Looked up from germline, CDR1 is ENHRY and CDR2 is SYGVKD. V was shortened by 11 bases and J by 0 bases, with 14 bases between the two germline ends.

The chain is built from TRBV28 and TRBJ2-7; weak D call: TRBD2 (5 bases). CDR3 length: 14 residues. The germline CDR1 and CDR2 sequences are MDHEN and SYDVKM. Deletions cut 5 bases from V and 1 base from J, with 12 bases between. The CDR3 DNA reads as TGTGCCAGCAGTGCGGGCGGCAGTTCCTACGAGCAGTACTTC. Protein: CASSAGGSSYEQYF.

For this clone: The same CDR3 arises from other DNA sequences in this sample as well. J is TRBJ1-2 and V is TRBV5-1, with TRBD1 matching 7 bases. V lost 2 bases, J lost 6 bases, and 1 base stayed unmatched. Germline loops: CDR1 SGHRS, CDR2 YFSETQ. The CDR3 extends over 12 amino acids. The CDR3 reads CASSFDRDGYTF. CDR3 DNA sequence: TGCGCCAGCAGCTTCGACAGGGATGGCTACACCTTC.

The rearrangement links TRBV7-2 to TRBJ2-1, with a tentative D call TRBD2 (5 bases). CDR3 length: 14 residues. Germline V CDR1 and CDR2: SGHTA, FQGNSA. The V end was cut by 1 base, the J end by 4 bases, with 8 bases between. Here the CDR3 DNA reads TGTGCCAGCAGCTTAGGGACTCCTTACAATGAGCAGTTCTTC. Amino acid sequence: CASSLGTPYNEQFF.

CDR3 sequence reads: CSVAHGQTSTDTQYF. CDR3 coding DNA: TGCAGCGTTGCTCACGGACAGACTAGCACAGATACGCAGTATTTT. The chain recombines TRBV29-1 with TRBJ2-3; D is perhaps TRBD1 (6 bases). The germline V gene has CDR1 SQVTM and CDR2 ANQGSEA. V was cut by 4 bases and J by 0 bases, with 14 bases left in between. There are 15 residues in the CDR3.

This chain's CDR3 is CASSPPRGRGYGYTF. DNA for the CDR3: TGTGCCAGCTCACCACCGCGGGGGCGCGGCTATGGCTACACCTTC. The V call is TRBV18, the J call TRBJ1-2; D possibly corresponds to TRBD1 (6 bases). This CDR3 has 15 amino acids. V lost 0 bases, J lost 4 bases, and 12 bases lay in between. The germline CDR1 and CDR2 sequences are KGHSH and LQKENI.

This chain uses TRBV5-4 with TRBJ2-3, with 10 positions matching TRBD2. Germline values: CDR1 SGHNT, CDR2 YYREEE (reference sequence). The CDR3 sequence is 16 residues long. J gave up 2 bases and V 4 bases, and 7 bases lay outside the gene matches. Written as DNA, the CDR3 is TGTGCCAGCAGCAATCTAGCGGGAGCCATCACAGATACGCAGTATTTT. This encodes CASSNLAGAITDTQYF.

The genes are TRBV27 and TRBJ2-3; 15 bases map to TRBD2. V was pared by 3 bases and J by 7 bases, with 2 bases of the junction left unmatched. CDR1 and CDR2 (germline): MNHEY, SMNVEV (reference sequence). The CDR3 sequence is 15 residues long. CDR3 in DNA: TGTGCCAGCAGTTTCGGACTAGCGGGAGGGAATACGCAGTATTTT. It encodes CASSFGLAGGNTQYF.

The chain carries TRBV7-3 and TRBJ2-1; tentatively, D is TRBD2 (6 bases). The CDR3 spans 15 residues. V was clipped by 0 bases and J by 2 bases, with 8 bases between them. CDR1 SGHTA and CDR2 FQGTGA come from the germline V gene. The CDR3 bases are TGTGCCAGCAGCTTAACTGTAGCGGCCTACAATGAGCAGTTCTTC. Encoded protein: CASSLTVAAYNEQFF.

The chain employs TRBV4-2 and TRBJ2-6, with 13 bases matching TRBD2. The trim removed 0 bases at V and 0 bases at J, leaving 14 bases unmatched. Germline CDR1 LGHNA, CDR2 YNFKEQ. The CDR3 contains 23 residues. In DNA form, the CDR3 reads TGTGCCAGCAGCCAAGAACCCTTTACTAGCGGGAGGGCCTCAGACTCTGGGGCCAACGTCCTGACTTTC. It is translated as CASSQEPFTSGRASDSGANVLTF.

The J gene is TRBJ2-6, the V gene TRBV7-3; 9 bases agree with TRBD1. The V gene end was trimmed by 3 bases and the J gene end by 1 base; junction bases not matched to a gene: 10. The CDR3 contains 19 residues. CDR1 and CDR2 from the germline V gene are SGHTA and FQGTGA. The CDR3 DNA reads as TGTGCCAGCAGCTTGGGGCCGGGACAGGGTTTGTCTGGGGCCAACGTCCTGACTTTC. Residues: CASSLGPGQGLSGANVLTF.